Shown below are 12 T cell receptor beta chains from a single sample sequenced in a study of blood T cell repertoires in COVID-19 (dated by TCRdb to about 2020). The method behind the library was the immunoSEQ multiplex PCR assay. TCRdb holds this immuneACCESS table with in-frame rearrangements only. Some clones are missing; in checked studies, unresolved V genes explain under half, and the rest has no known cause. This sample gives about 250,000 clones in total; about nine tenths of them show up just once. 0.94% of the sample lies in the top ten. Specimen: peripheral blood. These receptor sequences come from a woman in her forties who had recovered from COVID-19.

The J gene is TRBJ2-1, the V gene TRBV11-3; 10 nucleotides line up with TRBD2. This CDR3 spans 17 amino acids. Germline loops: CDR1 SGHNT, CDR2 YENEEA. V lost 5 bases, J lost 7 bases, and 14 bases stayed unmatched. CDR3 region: CASSHHSGTSVMNEQFF. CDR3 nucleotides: TGTGCCAGCAGCCATCATTCTGGGACTAGCGTTATGAATGAGCAGTTCTTC. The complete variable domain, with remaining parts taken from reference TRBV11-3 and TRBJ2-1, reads EAGVVQSPRYKIIEKKQPVAFWCNPISGHNTLYWYLQNLGQGPELLIRYENEEAVDDSQLPKDRFSAERLKGVDSTLKIQPAELGDSAVYLCASSHHSGTSVMNEQFFGPGTRLTVL.

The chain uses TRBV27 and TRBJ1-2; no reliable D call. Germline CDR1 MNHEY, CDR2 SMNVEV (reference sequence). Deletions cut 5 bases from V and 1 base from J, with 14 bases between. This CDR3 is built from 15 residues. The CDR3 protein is CASSPSGGFNYGYTF. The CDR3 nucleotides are TGTGCCAGCAGTCCCTCTGGAGGATTTAACTATGGCTACACCTTC.

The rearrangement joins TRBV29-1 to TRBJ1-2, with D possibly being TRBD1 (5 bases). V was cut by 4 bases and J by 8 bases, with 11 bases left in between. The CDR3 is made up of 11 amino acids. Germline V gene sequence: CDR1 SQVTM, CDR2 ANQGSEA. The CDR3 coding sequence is TGCAGCGTTGGCCAGGGCAACGGCTACACCTTC. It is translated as CSVGQGNGYTF.

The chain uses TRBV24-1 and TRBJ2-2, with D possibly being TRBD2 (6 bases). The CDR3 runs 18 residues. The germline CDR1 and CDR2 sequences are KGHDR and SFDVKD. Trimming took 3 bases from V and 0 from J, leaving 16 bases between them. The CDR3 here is CATSDTLRGTTNTGELFF. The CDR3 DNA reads TGTGCCACCAGTGATACCCTCCGGGGGACCACGAACACCGGGGAGCTGTTTTTT.

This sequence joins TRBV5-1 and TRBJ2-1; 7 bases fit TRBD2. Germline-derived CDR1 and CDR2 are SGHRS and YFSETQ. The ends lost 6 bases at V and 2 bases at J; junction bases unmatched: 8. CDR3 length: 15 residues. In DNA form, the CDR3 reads TGCGCCAGCACAGTAGCGGGCCTCCCCTACAATGAGCAGTTCTTC. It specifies CASTVAGLPYNEQFF.

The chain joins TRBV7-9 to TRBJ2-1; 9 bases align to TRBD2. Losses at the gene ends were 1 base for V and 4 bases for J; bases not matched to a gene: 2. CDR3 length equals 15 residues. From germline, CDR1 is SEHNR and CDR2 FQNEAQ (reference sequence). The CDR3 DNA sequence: TGTGCCAGCAGCTTAGGACTAGCGGATTACAATGAGCAGTTCTTC. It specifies CASSLGLADYNEQFF.

The CDR3 spells CASSPQGYEQYF. CDR3 nucleotide sequence: TGTGCCAGCAGCCCACAGGGGTACGAGCAGTACTTC. The V gene is TRBV11-2, the J gene TRBJ2-7, with TRBD1 matching 7 bases. There are 12 residues in the CDR3. Germline V gives CDR1 SGHAT, CDR2 FQNNGV. V lost 5 bases, J lost 4 bases, and 2 bases stayed unmatched.

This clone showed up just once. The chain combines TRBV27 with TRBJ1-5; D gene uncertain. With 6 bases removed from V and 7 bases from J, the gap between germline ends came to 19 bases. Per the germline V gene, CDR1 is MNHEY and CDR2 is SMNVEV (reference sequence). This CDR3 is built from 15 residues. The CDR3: CASSRGLPGGQPQHF. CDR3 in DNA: TGTGCCAGCAGCAGAGGTCTACCCGGAGGGCAGCCCCAGCATTTT.

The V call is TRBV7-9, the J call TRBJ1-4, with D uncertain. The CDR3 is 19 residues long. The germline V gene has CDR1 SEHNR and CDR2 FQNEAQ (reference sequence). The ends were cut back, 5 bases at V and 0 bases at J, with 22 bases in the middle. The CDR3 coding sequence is TGTGCCAGCAGCCCCCGGACGGTAGCGTCGTTTGCAACTAATGAAAAACTGTTTTTT. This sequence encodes CASSPRTVASFATNEKLFF.

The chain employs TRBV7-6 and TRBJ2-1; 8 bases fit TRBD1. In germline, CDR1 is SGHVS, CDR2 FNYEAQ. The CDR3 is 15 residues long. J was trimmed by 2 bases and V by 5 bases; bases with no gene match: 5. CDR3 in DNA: TGTGCCAGCAGCCCGGACAGGGTAACCTACAATGAGCAGTTCTTC. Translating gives CASSPDRVTYNEQFF.

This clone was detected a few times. CDR3 region: CASSDRGSTDTQYF. CDR3 DNA: TGTGCCAGCAGTGATCGGGGGAGCACAGATACGCAGTATTTT. The rearrangement uses TRBV6-1 and TRBJ2-3; TRBD2 is a possible D gene (6 bases). Germline loops: CDR1 MNHNS, CDR2 SASEGT. The CDR3 runs to 14 residues. V was trimmed by 3 bases and J by 0 bases, leaving 7 bases between them.

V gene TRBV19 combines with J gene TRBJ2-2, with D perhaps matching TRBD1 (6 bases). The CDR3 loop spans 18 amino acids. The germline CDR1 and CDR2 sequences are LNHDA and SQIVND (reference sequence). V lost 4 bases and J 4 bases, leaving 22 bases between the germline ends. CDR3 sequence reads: CASSTFHTTGGRTGELFF. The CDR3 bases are TGTGCCAGTAGTACCTTCCACACGACAGGCGGGCGCACCGGGGAGCTGTTTTTT.